Below, 13 T cell receptor beta chains from the same sample are listed, as sequenced in a study of CD8 T cells in Susac syndrome. Reverse transcription of roughly 0.45 to 1 ug RNA used random hexamers. TCRdb processed the immunoSEQ multiplex PCR reads anew with MiXCR; each CDR3 protein has one entry. The data hold about 130,000 distinct CDR3 sequences, with roughly 89% observed a single time. Sequences were obtained from CD8+ T cells from PBMCs. The receptors derive from a human donor with multiple sclerosis.

The chain carries TRBV27 and TRBJ1-5, with TRBD1 as a possible D gene (6 bases). This CDR3 is built from 14 residues. Deletions cut 8 bases from V and 0 bases from J, with 11 bases between. Germline loops: CDR1 MNHEY, CDR2 SMNVEV (reference sequence). The CDR3 loop reads CASQDRLSNQPQHF. In DNA form, the CDR3 reads TGTGCCAGCCAAGACAGGCTTAGCAATCAGCCCCAGCATTTT.

V and J are TRBV6-1 and TRBJ2-7, with 10 bases lining up with TRBD2. The CDR3 extends over 16 amino acids. After removal of 6 bases from V and 5 bases from J, the junction contained 13 bases not matched to a gene. Looked up from germline, CDR1 is MNHNS and CDR2 is SASEGT. CDR3 in amino acids: CASSPLLAGAPNEQYF. The CDR3 nucleotides are TGTGCCAGCAGCCCACTCCTAGCGGGAGCCCCAAACGAGCAGTACTTC.

This chain joins TRBV3-1 and TRBJ2-7; 11 nucleotides agree with TRBD2. CDR3 length equals 15 residues. Trimming removed 2 bases from V and 3 bases from J; junction bases left unmatched: 3. CDR1 is LGHDT and CDR2 is YNNKEL in the germline V gene (reference sequence). The CDR3 protein is CASSQPTSGIYEQYF. The CDR3 DNA reads as TGTGCCAGCAGCCAACCGACTAGCGGGATCTACGAGCAGTACTTC.

The V gene is TRBV4-2, the J gene TRBJ2-7; maybe TRBD2 (5 bases). V was clipped by 1 base and J by 2 bases, with 15 bases between them. The CDR3 loop spans 16 amino acids. The V gene's germline CDR1 is LGHNA and CDR2 YNFKEQ. The CDR3 bases are TGTGCCAGCAGCCAAGGGGTAAGAGCGGAGACCTACGAGCAGTACTTC. It encodes CASSQGVRAETYEQYF.

This clonotype appeared a few times. The chain is built from TRBV3-1 and TRBJ1-2; 7 bases are a match to TRBD1. Trimming cost V 1 base and J 0 bases; bases outside gene matches: 2. Germline values: CDR1 LGHDT, CDR2 YNNKEL (reference sequence). The CDR3 totals 15 residues. CDR3 sequence: CASSQVGTANYGYTF. The DNA for the CDR3 is TGTGCCAGCAGCCAAGTCGGGACAGCTAACTATGGCTACACCTTC.

Here the CDR3 DNA reads TGCAGTGCCCGAATGAACACCGGGGAGCTGTTTTTT. It yields the protein CSARMNTGELFF. J is TRBJ2-2 and V is TRBV20-1; D is undetermined. The CDR3 consists of 12 residues. Trimming took 6 bases from V and 1 from J, leaving 6 bases between them. The germline V gene encodes CDR1 DFQATT and CDR2 SNEGSKA (reference sequence).

This clonotype was counted a few times. The chain combines TRBV27 with TRBJ1-1; no clear D gene. Germline V lookup: CDR1 MNHEY, CDR2 SMNVEV (reference sequence). CDR3 length: 15 residues. Trimming took 5 bases from V and 4 from J, leaving 17 bases between them. CDR3 residues: CASSPIDRYSTEAFF. The DNA for the CDR3 is TGTGCCAGCAGTCCCATAGATAGATACTCCACTGAAGCTTTCTTT.

This clonotype came up once. The chain employs TRBV19 and TRBJ1-2; D gene ambiguous. V lost 3 bases to trimming and J lost 6 bases, with 14 bases between them. Germline CDR1 LNHDA, CDR2 SQIVND (reference sequence). CDR3 length: 14 amino acids. The CDR3 sequence is CASSMEGSPHGYTF. The CDR3 DNA reads TGTGCCAGTAGTATGGAGGGAAGTCCCCATGGCTACACCTTC.

The rearrangement joins TRBV29-1 to TRBJ1-1; D possibly corresponds to TRBD1 (6 bases). CDR3 size: 15 residues. Trimming took off 4 bases at V and 6 bases at J, with 21 bases between the two ends. Looked up from germline, CDR1 is SQVTM and CDR2 is ANQGSEA. For the CDR3, the DNA is TGCAGCGTTGTGGGGATACAGGGCGAGGGGTCTGAAGCTTTCTTT. It encodes CSVVGIQGEGSEAFF.

This clonotype appeared a single time. The genes are TRBV27 and TRBJ2-1; 14 nucleotides align to TRBD2. Per the germline V gene, CDR1 is MNHEY and CDR2 is SMNVEV (reference sequence). Losses at the gene ends were 5 bases for V and 6 bases for J; bases not matched to a gene: 6. The CDR3 has 16 residues. In DNA form, the CDR3 reads TGTGCCAGCAGTAACCGACTAGCGGGAGGGCCCAATGAGCAGTTCTTC. Protein sequence: CASSNRLAGGPNEQFF.

This clonotype appeared a few times. The V gene is TRBV6-1, the J gene TRBJ2-5; possible D gene TRBD1, 5 bases. Germline values: CDR1 MNHNS, CDR2 SASEGT. CDR3 length equals 14 residues. V shed 5 bases and J shed 7 bases, with 17 bases lying between them. The CDR3 coding sequence is TGTGCCAGCAGTAAGACAGCCGATCTCGTGACCCAGTACTTC. Translating gives CASSKTADLVTQYF.

This rearrangement joins TRBV20-1 to TRBJ2-7, with a tentative D call TRBD1 (5 bases). In germline, CDR1 is DFQATT, CDR2 SNEGSKA (reference sequence). The CDR3 runs 13 residues. The V end was cut by 3 bases, the J end by 0 bases, with 9 bases between. The CDR3 region has the DNA TGCAGTGCTAGTATGGGGCACTCCTACGAGCAGTACTTC. This codes for CSASMGHSYEQYF.

The chain links TRBV10-2 to TRBJ2-2, with 14 bases that match TRBD2. CDR3 length: 14 residues. Germline V gene lookup returns CDR1 WSHSY and CDR2 SAAADI. With 10 bases clipped from V and 4 bases from J, the junction kept 2 bases outside the gene matches. CDR3 amino acids: CATGTSGGTGELFF. Written as DNA, the CDR3 is TGCGCCACCGGGACTAGCGGGGGCACCGGGGAGCTGTTTTTT.